Each of the 29 T cell receptor beta chains below was sequenced from the same sample in a study of CD8+ T cells in alopecia areata. cDNA prepared by RNA extraction and subsequent reverse transcription served as the template for sequencing. Sequencing was performed with immunoSEQ multiplex PCR; in TCRdb, only in-frame clones are kept and a portion is missing. The sample lists approximately 150,000 clones; 51% were seen once. The sample was CD4+ T cells sorted from blood, taken at week 0. All receptors come from a human donor with alopecia areata.

This clone has only a few counts. This chain uses TRBV7-2 with TRBJ2-7, with TRBD1 identical over 8 bases. V lost 5 bases to trimming and J lost 5 bases; unmatched junction nucleotides: 11. The germline gives CDR1 SGHTA, CDR2 FQGNSA. The CDR3 has 15 amino acids. The CDR3 loop reads CASSARQGHLDEQYF. The CDR3 DNA reads TGTGCCAGCAGCGCACGACAGGGGCACCTGGACGAGCAGTACTTC. Full variable domain (missing parts from reference TRBV7-2 and TRBJ2-7): GAGVSQSPSNKVTEKGKDVELRCDPISGHTALYWYRQSLGQGLEFLIYFQGNSAPDKSGLPSDRFSAERTGGSVSTLTIQRTQQEDSAVYLCASSARQGHLDEQYFGPGTRLTVT.

This clone turned up a few times. The chain recombines TRBV2 with TRBJ2-6; tentative D call: TRBD1 (5 bases). V lost 1 base to trimming and J lost 1 base, with 5 bases between them. This CDR3 contains 15 residues. Germline-derived CDR1 and CDR2 are SNHLY and FYNNEI. This chain's CDR3 is CASSEEGSGANVLTF. The CDR3 DNA sequence: TGTGCCAGCAGTGAAGAGGGGTCTGGGGCCAACGTCCTGACTTTC.

This rearrangement joins TRBV2 to TRBJ2-4; D is ambiguous. Looked up from germline, CDR1 is SNHLY and CDR2 is FYNNEI. The CDR3 consists of 14 residues. V was pared by 8 bases and J by 0 bases, with 11 bases between. CDR3 sequence: CASCGELAKNIQYF. DNA of the CDR3: TGTGCCAGCTGTGGGGAACTAGCCAAAAACATTCAGTACTTC.

The chain recombines TRBV29-1 with TRBJ2-1; D not certain. The CDR3 has 11 amino acids. Germline V gene sequence: CDR1 SQVTM, CDR2 ANQGSEA. The CDR3 bases are TGCAGTCTACACGTGGGGAATGAGCAGTTCTTC. Translated, it gives CSLHVGNEQFF.

This chain connects TRBV30 to TRBJ2-7, with a tentative D call TRBD1 (5 bases). V shed 4 bases and J shed 3 bases, with 7 bases lying between them. The CDR3 covers 11 residues. CDR1 is GTSNPN, CDR2 SVGIG, per germline (reference sequence). The CDR3 sequence is CAWTRGYEQYF. CDR3 bases: TGTGCCTGGACAAGGGGCTACGAGCAGTACTTC.

V usage is TRBV29-1 and J usage is TRBJ2-5, with TRBD2 matching 7 bases. The CDR3 is 13 amino acids. The germline V gene has CDR1 SQVTM and CDR2 ANQGSEA. Trimming took 4 bases from V and 5 from J; bases not matched to a gene: 7. CDR3 amino acids: CSVGLAVTETQYF. CDR3 nucleotide sequence: TGCAGCGTTGGGCTAGCGGTCACCGAGACCCAGTACTTC.

This clone was counted between two and nine times. This chain uses TRBV29-1 with TRBJ1-1; 11 bases map to TRBD1. With V trimmed by 7 bases and J by 6 bases, 10 bases remained unmatched. This CDR3 has 14 residues. Germline V gives CDR1 SQVTM, CDR2 ANQGSEA. This CDR3 is CSGGQGASRAEAFF. DNA for the CDR3: TGCAGCGGAGGACAGGGGGCTTCTAGAGCTGAAGCTTTCTTT.

The chain is built from TRBV7-9 and TRBJ2-5; TRBD2 aligns across 7 bases. J gave up 3 bases and V 7 bases, and 5 bases lay outside the gene matches. Germline V gene sequence: CDR1 SEHNR, CDR2 FQNEAQ (reference sequence). The CDR3 runs 13 residues. This CDR3 reads CASTAGREETQYF. The CDR3 bases are TGTGCCAGCACAGCGGGGCGAGAAGAGACCCAGTACTTC.

This clone was observed once. The V gene is TRBV2, the J gene TRBJ2-7; weak D call: TRBD1 (6 bases). Between the trimmed V and J ends, which lost 5 bases and 5 bases, there was a span of 13 bases. The CDR3 extends over 13 amino acids. CDR1 and CDR2 (germline): SNHLY, FYNNEI. This chain's CDR3 is CASSSQGSNEQYF. The DNA of the CDR3 is TGTGCCAGCAGTTCACAGGGTTCCAACGAGCAGTACTTC.

The count of this clone is one. The chain couples TRBV27 to TRBJ2-7, with D unclear. Germline CDR1 MNHEY, CDR2 SMNVEV (reference sequence). V was shortened by 0 bases and J by 0 bases, with 12 bases between the two germline ends. The CDR3 sequence is 16 residues long. The CDR3 region is CASSLSVSASSYEQYF. The CDR3 DNA sequence: TGTGCCAGCAGTTTATCGGTCTCGGCAAGCTCCTACGAGCAGTACTTC.

The V and J genes are TRBV7-8 and TRBJ2-3, with a tentative D call TRBD2 (5 bases). V was cut by 4 bases and J by 6 bases, with 8 bases left in between. CDR1 and CDR2 from the germline V gene are SGHVS and FQNEAQ. The CDR3 extends over 12 amino acids. Written as DNA, the CDR3 is TGTGCCAGCAGCTCCGGGATCGATACGCAGTATTTT. Protein product: CASSSGIDTQYF.

Concerning this clone itself: Other DNA sequences from this sample encode an identical CDR3 as well. J is TRBJ1-1 and V is TRBV4-3, with D unclear. This CDR3 region has 14 residues. Per the germline V gene, CDR1 is LGHNA and CDR2 is YSLEER. The germline V and J ends were trimmed by 0 bases and 5 bases, with 10 bases remaining between them. For the CDR3, the DNA is TGCGCCAGCAGCCAAGATCTACGGGTAACTGAAGCTTTCTTT. Translating it yields CASSQDLRVTEAFF.

The V and J genes are TRBV7-2 and TRBJ1-2; D is unclear. Trimming left V 5 bases short and J 4 bases short, with 17 bases between. Germline CDR1 SGHTA, CDR2 FQGNSA. The CDR3 spans 15 residues. The CDR3 is CASSPKGGSSYGYTF. CDR3 DNA sequence: TGTGCCAGCAGCCCCAAGGGAGGCTCTAGCTATGGCTACACCTTC.

CDR3 sequence reads: CASSIGGTDTQYF. CDR3 sequence (DNA): TGTGCCAGTAGTATAGGCGGCACAGATACGCAGTATTTT. This chain connects TRBV19 to TRBJ2-3; D not certain. The CDR3 has 13 amino acids. Germline V gene lookup returns CDR1 LNHDA and CDR2 SQIVND (reference sequence). Trimming took 1 base from V and 1 from J, leaving 3 bases between them.

Only a few counts were recorded for this clone. The chain employs TRBV19 and TRBJ1-1; unclear D gene. Looked up from germline, CDR1 is LNHDA and CDR2 is SQIVND (reference sequence). This CDR3 comprises 13 residues. Trimming took off 4 bases at V and 4 bases at J, with 10 bases between the two ends. The CDR3 DNA follows: TGTGCCAGTAGTAACCAACAACCCACTGAAGCTTTCTTT. It yields the protein CASSNQQPTEAFF.

The chain carries TRBV11-1 and TRBJ2-2; no clear D gene. The CDR3 runs 14 residues. The V gene's germline CDR1 is SGHAT and CDR2 FQDESV (reference sequence). V was shortened by 3 bases and J by 1 base, with 6 bases between the two germline ends. The CDR3 reads CASSLNLNTGELFF. Written as DNA, the CDR3 is TGTGCCAGCAGCTTGAATCTGAACACCGGGGAGCTGTTTTTT.

The J gene is TRBJ1-1, the V gene TRBV5-4; the D is unclear. The CDR3 consists of 13 residues. CDR1 and CDR2 (germline): SGHNT, YYREEE (reference sequence). Between the trimmed V and J ends, which lost 0 bases and 3 bases, there was a span of 6 bases. The DNA for the CDR3 is TGTGCCAGCAGCTTGGCGCAGGACACTGAAGCTTTCTTT. Translating it yields CASSLAQDTEAFF.

The chain couples TRBV7-3 to TRBJ2-7; 7 positions agree with TRBD1. Germline V lookup: CDR1 SGHTA, CDR2 FQGTGA. This CDR3 has 13 amino acids. J gave up 0 bases and V 5 bases, and 1 base lay outside the gene matches. The CDR3 here is CASSTGASYEQYF. CDR3 coding DNA: TGTGCCAGCAGCACAGGGGCCTCCTACGAGCAGTACTTC.

The rearrangement joins TRBV30 to TRBJ1-5, with D perhaps TRBD1 (5 bases). V lost 1 base and J 10 bases, leaving 11 bases between the germline ends. Germline CDR1 is GTSNPN and CDR2 is SVGIG (reference sequence). There are 12 residues in the CDR3. The CDR3 here is CAWSAEGRPQHF. In nucleotides, the CDR3 is TGTGCCTGGAGTGCTGAGGGGCGACCCCAGCATTTT.

This clone was seen a handful of times. The V gene is TRBV7-8, the J gene TRBJ1-2; TRBD1 is a possible D gene (5 bases). The V and J ends lost 5 bases and 9 bases respectively, with 13 bases between them. Looked up from germline, CDR1 is SGHVS and CDR2 is FQNEAQ. The CDR3 is made up of 12 amino acids. For the CDR3, the DNA is TGTGCCAGCAGCCCGGGACCGGGGAGCTACACCTTC. Its protein is CASSPGPGSYTF.

The V and J genes are TRBV6-6 and TRBJ2-7; the D gene is possibly TRBD1 (6 bases). Trimming pared 4 bases from V and 0 bases from J, leaving 10 bases between. This CDR3 is built from 14 residues. Germline V gene data show CDR1 as MNHNY and CDR2 as SVGAGI (reference sequence). The CDR3 protein is CASSSGQISYEQYF. CDR3 nucleotide sequence: TGTGCCAGCAGTTCCGGACAGATCTCCTACGAGCAGTACTTC.

This clone was seen more than once but under ten times. The chain links TRBV6-4 to TRBJ2-1, with D possibly matching TRBD2 (6 bases). The CDR3 is 15 amino acids. V shed 5 bases and J shed 2 bases, with 13 bases lying between them. Germline CDR1 MRHNA, CDR2 SNTAGT. In nucleotides, the CDR3 is TGTGCCAGCAGTATTAGCGGTTTGGCCTACAATGAGCAGTTCTTC. Amino acids: CASSISGLAYNEQFF.

This clone was detected only a few times. The chain recombines TRBV4-2 with TRBJ2-5; 8 nucleotides line up with TRBD2. Germline-derived CDR1 and CDR2 are LGHNA and YNFKEQ. Unmatched junction bases numbered 8, after V lost 8 bases and J lost 3 bases. This CDR3 spans 14 amino acids. CDR3 in amino acids: CASAAGDGEETQYF. CDR3 in DNA: TGTGCCAGCGCAGCGGGGGACGGGGAAGAGACCCAGTACTTC.

The rearrangement links TRBV7-2 to TRBJ2-7, with 9 bases matching TRBD1. The CDR3 runs to 14 residues. Unmatched junction bases numbered 8, after V lost 5 bases and J lost 6 bases. Germline values: CDR1 SGHTA, CDR2 FQGNSA. The CDR3 DNA is TGTGCCAGCAGCACAAACAGGGGGCAATTCGAGCAGTACTTC. Encoded protein: CASSTNRGQFEQYF.

The rearrangement uses TRBV7-2 and TRBJ2-5; D call uncertain. This CDR3 spans 14 amino acids. Germline V CDR1 and CDR2: SGHTA, FQGNSA. Trimming pared 5 bases from V and 2 bases from J, leaving 12 bases between. The CDR3 spells CASSRSPQQETQYF. The CDR3 nucleotides read TGTGCCAGCAGCCGCTCGCCTCAGCAAGAGACCCAGTACTTC.

The chain uses TRBV29-1 and TRBJ2-1, with 13 bases fitting TRBD2. Trimming took 4 bases from V and 9 from J; bases not matched to a gene: 6. The CDR3 totals 14 residues. Germline V gives CDR1 SQVTM, CDR2 ANQGSEA. In nucleotides, the CDR3 is TGCAGCGTTGTGGGGACTAGCGGGGTTGCTGAGCAGTTCTTC. Its translation: CSVVGTSGVAEQFF.

This clone was observed a handful of times. This chain uses TRBV29-1 with TRBJ2-3; tentatively, D is TRBD1 or TRBD2 (5 bases each). Germline V gives CDR1 SQVTM, CDR2 ANQGSEA. V was shortened by 1 base and J by 6 bases, with 20 bases between the two germline ends. CDR3 size: 16 residues. The CDR3 DNA sequence: TGCAGCGTTGAAGGTGGACACTTAAGAAGAGGGGATACGCAGTATTTT. Translation gives CSVEGGHLRRGDTQYF.

This clone was counted between two and nine times. This rearrangement joins TRBV27 to TRBJ1-2; 7 bases align to TRBD1. Germline CDR1 MNHEY, CDR2 SMNVEV (reference sequence). Trimming at V came to 3 bases and at J to 4 bases, leaving 8 bases not matched to a gene. The CDR3 is 15 amino acids. The CDR3 DNA reads as TGTGCCAGCAGTTTCTCCCGCAAGGGGGCCTATGGCTACACCTTC. Protein product: CASSFSRKGAYGYTF.

A few counts support this clone. V gene TRBV2 combines with J gene TRBJ2-5, with 10 bases fitting TRBD2. After removal of 6 bases from V and 5 bases from J, the junction contained 12 bases not matched to a gene. CDR1 SNHLY and CDR2 FYNNEI come from the germline V gene. The CDR3 extends over 16 amino acids. CDR3 loop: CASSPTSGLRRETQYF. The CDR3 DNA is TGTGCCAGCAGCCCGACTAGCGGGTTAAGGCGGGAGACCCAGTACTTC.